A selection of T cell receptor beta chains follows, all from one sample in a study of OX40 agonist ivuxolimab in advanced cancers. Data came from immunoSEQ multiplex PCR; TCRdb stores just in-frame clones and leaves some out. Of more than 60,000 clones in the sample, around 87% were seen once. Source: CD4+ or CD8+ T cells sorted from blood, taken in a trial of the OX40 agonist ivuxolimab. The receptor set was obtained from an adult with an advanced solid tumor such as melanoma, head and neck, liver or kidney cancer. The CDR3 runs from the conserved cysteine through the conserved F or W. A D gene is named only where the DNA matches it firmly. Expanded clones get a size class; other rows say once, few or many, or leave the size out.

abundance: once
v_gene: TRBV11-2
j_gene: TRBJ2-3
d_gene: TRBD2
CDR3nt: TGTGCCAGCAGCTTAGTACTAGCGGGGGCAAGCACAGATACGCAGTATTTT
CDR3aa: CASSLVLAGASTDTQYF

abundance: NA
v_gene: TRBV18
j_gene: TRBJ1-1
d_gene: NA
CDR3nt: TGTGCCAGCTCCACCCAAGGGGACACTGAAGCTTTCTTT
CDR3aa: CASSTQGDTEAFF

abundance: NA
v_gene: TRBV11-2
j_gene: TRBJ1-1
d_gene: NA
CDR3nt: TGTGCCAGCAGCTCCCCCCTGTCCTCACAAGCTTTCTTT
CDR3aa: CASSSPLSSQAFF

abundance: NA
v_gene: TRBV28
j_gene: TRBJ1-2
d_gene: TRBD1
CDR3nt: TGTGCCAGCAGTTTAAAAACAGGGGCGGACTATGGCTACACCTTC
CDR3aa: CASSLKTGADYGYTF

abundance: NA
v_gene: TRBV5-6
j_gene: TRBJ2-3
d_gene: NA
CDR3nt: TGTGCCAGCAGCTTGGATGATGCGGGCCCAGATACGCAGTATTTT
CDR3aa: CASSLDDAGPDTQYF

abundance: NA
v_gene: TRBV28
j_gene: TRBJ1-2
d_gene: NA
CDR3nt: TGTGCCAGCAGTTTGGGGAGGAGGACCGCTAACTATGGCTACACCTTC
CDR3aa: CASSLGRRTANYGYTF

abundance: NA
v_gene: TRBV5-4
j_gene: TRBJ2-3
d_gene: NA
CDR3nt: TGTGCCAGCAGCGCGGACAACACAGATACGCAGTATTTT
CDR3aa: CASSADNTDTQYF

abundance: NA
v_gene: TRBV6-6
j_gene: TRBJ2-6
d_gene: NA
CDR3nt: TGTGCCAGCAGTTACTCGAGCTCTGGGGCCAACGTCCTGACTTTC
CDR3aa: CASSYSSSGANVLTF

abundance: medium-sized
v_gene: TRBV27
j_gene: TRBJ2-5
d_gene: TRBD2
CDR3nt: TGTGCCAGCAGAACAGCGGGATTGTACCAAGAGACCCAGTACTTC
CDR3aa: CASRTAGLYQETQYF

abundance: NA
v_gene: TRBV7-2
j_gene: TRBJ2-3
d_gene: NA
CDR3nt: TGTGCCAGCAGCCCCCCTAGCACAGATACGCAGTATTTT
CDR3aa: CASSPPSTDTQYF

abundance: NA
v_gene: TRBV27
j_gene: TRBJ2-7
d_gene: TRBD1
CDR3nt: TGTGCCAGCAGTAGGACAGGGAGCTCCTACGAGCAGTACTTC
CDR3aa: CASSRTGSSYEQYF

abundance: few
v_gene: TRBV4-1
j_gene: TRBJ1-2
d_gene: NA
CDR3nt: TGCGCCAGCAGCCAAATGGGCCTCTATGGCTACACCTTC
CDR3aa: CASSQMGLYGYTF

abundance: NA
v_gene: TRBV9
j_gene: TRBJ1-3
d_gene: NA
CDR3nt: TGTGCCAGCAGCTCAATGGGGGCCGGAAACACCATATATTTT
CDR3aa: CASSSMGAGNTIYF

abundance: NA
v_gene: TRBV2
j_gene: TRBJ2-2
d_gene: TRBD1
CDR3nt: TGTGCCAGCAGCATAGGGGGCTTGAGCACCGGGGAGCTGTTTTTT
CDR3aa: CASSIGGLSTGELFF

abundance: NA
v_gene: TRBV2
j_gene: TRBJ1-1
d_gene: NA
CDR3nt: TGTGCCAGCAGTGAAGCGGGAACTCTCACTGAAGCTTTCTTT
CDR3aa: CASSEAGTLTEAFF

abundance: NA
v_gene: TRBV6-5
j_gene: TRBJ2-7
d_gene: NA
CDR3nt: TGTGCCAGCAGCCCCAGGGGAAAATACGAGCAGTACTTC
CDR3aa: CASSPRGKYEQYF

abundance: NA
v_gene: TRBV7-2
j_gene: TRBJ1-2
d_gene: TRBD1
CDR3nt: TGTGCCAGCAGCTCGGACAGGGGCGGCTATGGCTACACCTTC
CDR3aa: CASSSDRGGYGYTF

abundance: NA
v_gene: TRBV6-6
j_gene: TRBJ1-5
d_gene: NA
CDR3nt: TGTGCCAGCAGTATTAACAGGTTTAGCAATCAGCCCCAGCATTTT
CDR3aa: CASSINRFSNQPQHF

abundance: NA
v_gene: TRBV7-9
j_gene: TRBJ2-7
d_gene: NA
CDR3nt: TGTGCCAGCAGCATCGCCGGGACCTACGAGCAGTACTTC
CDR3aa: CASSIAGTYEQYF

abundance: NA
v_gene: TRBV28
j_gene: TRBJ2-2
d_gene: NA
CDR3nt: TGTGCCAGCAGTTTATCTAGTGGGACTTGGAACACCGGGGAGCTGTTTTTT
CDR3aa: CASSLSSGTWNTGELFF

abundance: NA
v_gene: TRBV4-3
j_gene: TRBJ2-1
d_gene: TRBD2
CDR3nt: TGCGCCAGCAGCCAAGAAGTCCGGGGGGGGCTCAATGAGCAGTTCTTC
CDR3aa: CASSQEVRGGLNEQFF

abundance: few
v_gene: TRBV11-2
j_gene: TRBJ2-7
d_gene: TRBD2
CDR3nt: TGTGCCAGCAGCTCTATAGCGGGAGTGCTCTACGAGCAGTACTTC
CDR3aa: CASSSIAGVLYEQYF

abundance: NA
v_gene: TRBV6-4
j_gene: TRBJ1-1
d_gene: TRBD1
CDR3nt: TGTGCCAGCAGTGCCCAACCGGGACAGTCTCACACTGAAGCTTTCTTT
CDR3aa: CASSAQPGQSHTEAFF

abundance: NA
v_gene: TRBV5-1
j_gene: TRBJ1-1
d_gene: NA
CDR3nt: TGCGCCAGCAGCTTGAACCAGGGCCCGGGGACTGAAGCTTTCTTT
CDR3aa: CASSLNQGPGTEAFF

abundance: NA
v_gene: TRBV2
j_gene: TRBJ1-4
d_gene: NA
CDR3nt: TGTGCCAGCAGTGATCTGGGCTTAGGAGATGAAAAACTGTTTTTT
CDR3aa: CASSDLGLGDEKLFF

abundance: NA
v_gene: TRBV11-2
j_gene: TRBJ2-6
d_gene: NA
CDR3nt: TGTGCCAGCAGCTTATATTGGACAGCACTCTCTGGGGCCAACGTCCTGACTTTC
CDR3aa: CASSLYWTALSGANVLTF

abundance: few
v_gene: TRBV6-6
j_gene: TRBJ1-6
d_gene: NA
CDR3nt: TGTGCCAGCAGTGTGGGGGGGGCAGGATCACCCCTCCACTTT
CDR3aa: CASSVGGAGSPLHF